The sequence of this T cell receptor (beta chain) was determined in a study of T cell responses to AZD1222 COVID-19 vaccine. Clones were sequenced by immunoSEQ multiplex PCR, and TCRdb holds only the in-frame ones, with some missing. The sample lists about 83,000 clones, 75% to 95% occurring once. Notes on the study in general: Clonal diversity was possibly underestimated; the donors were predominantly white British and more often female. Just five to seven people given AZD1222 tested seropositive at baseline.

About this clone: Its cognate antigen is unknown.

Trimming removed 6 bases at V and 4 bases at J, with 19 bases between. Germline values: CDR1 LNHDA, CDR2 SQIVND (reference sequence). The length of the CDR3 is 16 residues. The input for sequencing was peripheral blood, taken on day 0 of MenACWY control vaccination. This TCR was sampled from an adult in good health. The V and J genes are TRBV19 and TRBJ1-5; D is ambiguous. The CDR3 is CASSDGPRSPNQPQHF. CDR3 nucleotides: TGTGCCAGTAGCGATGGGCCCAGGAGTCCAAATCAGCCCCAGCATTTT.